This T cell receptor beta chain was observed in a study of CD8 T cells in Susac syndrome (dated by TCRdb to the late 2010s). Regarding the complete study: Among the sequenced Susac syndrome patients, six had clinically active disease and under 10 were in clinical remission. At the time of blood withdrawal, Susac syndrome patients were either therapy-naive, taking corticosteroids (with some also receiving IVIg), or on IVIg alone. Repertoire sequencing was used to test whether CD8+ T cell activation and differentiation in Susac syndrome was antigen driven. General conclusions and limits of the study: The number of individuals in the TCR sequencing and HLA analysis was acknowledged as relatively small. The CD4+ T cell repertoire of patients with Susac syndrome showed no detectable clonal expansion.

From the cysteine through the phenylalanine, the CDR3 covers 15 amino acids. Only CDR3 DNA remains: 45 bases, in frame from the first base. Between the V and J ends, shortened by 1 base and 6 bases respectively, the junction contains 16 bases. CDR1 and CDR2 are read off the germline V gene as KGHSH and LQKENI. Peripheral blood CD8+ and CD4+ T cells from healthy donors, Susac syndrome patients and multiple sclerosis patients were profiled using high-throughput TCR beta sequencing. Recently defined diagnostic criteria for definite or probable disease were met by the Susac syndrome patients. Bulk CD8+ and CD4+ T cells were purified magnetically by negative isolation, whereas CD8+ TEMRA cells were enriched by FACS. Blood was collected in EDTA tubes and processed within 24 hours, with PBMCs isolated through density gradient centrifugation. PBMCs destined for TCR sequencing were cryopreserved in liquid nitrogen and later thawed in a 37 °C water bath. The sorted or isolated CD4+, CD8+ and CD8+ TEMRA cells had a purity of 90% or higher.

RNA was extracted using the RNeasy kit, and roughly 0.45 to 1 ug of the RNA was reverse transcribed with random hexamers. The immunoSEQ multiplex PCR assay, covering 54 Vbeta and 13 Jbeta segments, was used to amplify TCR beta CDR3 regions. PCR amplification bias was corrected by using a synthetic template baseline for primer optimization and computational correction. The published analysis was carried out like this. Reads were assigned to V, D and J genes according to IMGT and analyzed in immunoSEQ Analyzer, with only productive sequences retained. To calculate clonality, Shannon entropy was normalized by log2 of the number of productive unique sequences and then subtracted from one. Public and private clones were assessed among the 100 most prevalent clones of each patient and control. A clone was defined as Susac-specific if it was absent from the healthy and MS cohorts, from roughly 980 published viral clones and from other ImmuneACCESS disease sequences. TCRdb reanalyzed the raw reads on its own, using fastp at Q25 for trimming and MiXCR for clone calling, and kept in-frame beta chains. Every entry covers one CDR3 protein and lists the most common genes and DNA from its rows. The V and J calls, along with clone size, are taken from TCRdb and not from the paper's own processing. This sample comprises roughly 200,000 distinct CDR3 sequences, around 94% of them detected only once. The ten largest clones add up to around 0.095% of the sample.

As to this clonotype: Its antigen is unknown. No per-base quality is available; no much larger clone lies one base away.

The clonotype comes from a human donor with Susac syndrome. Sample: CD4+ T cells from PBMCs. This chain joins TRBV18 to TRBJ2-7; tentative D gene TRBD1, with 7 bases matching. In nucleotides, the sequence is TGTGCCAGCTCACCACAGTCACAGGGGAGGCGCGAGCAGTACTTC. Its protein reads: CASSPQSQGRREQYF. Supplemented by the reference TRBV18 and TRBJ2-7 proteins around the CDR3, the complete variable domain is NAGVMQNPRHLVRRRGQEARLRCSPMKGHSHVYWYRQLPEEGLKFMVYLQKENIIDESGMPKERFSAEFPKEGPSILRIQQVVRGDSAAYFCASSPQSQGRREQYFGPGTRLTVT.